What follows are 6 T cell receptor beta chains derived from one specimen sequenced in a study of human T cells and chemical hapten exposure. Each CDR3 protein is one row after TCRdb ran MiXCR on the RACE reads. The table lists 130,000 or so distinct CDR3 sequences, about 9% of them singletons. Time point defined: healthy volunteer bleed at 2 weeks. Researchers extracted total RNA from unfractionated whole blood. The sample consisted of whole blood. These receptors all stem from a male donor in good health. Some clones in this sample may be carry-over from other donors' samples.

This clonotype has a count of ten or more. The rearrangement joins TRBV18 to TRBJ2-5, with TRBD2 identical over 11 bases. After removal of 3 bases from V and 2 bases from J, the junction contained 5 bases not matched to a gene. Germline lookup yields CDR1 KGHSH and CDR2 LQKENI. The CDR3 loop spans 16 amino acids. The CDR3 nucleotides are TGTGCCAGCTCACCGCTAGCGGGGGGAATTCAAGAGACCCAGTACTTC. Translated: CASSPLAGGIQETQYF.

In this sample, this clonotype turned up a few times. V is TRBV9 and J is TRBJ1-4; tentative D call: TRBD1 (6 bases). Trimming removed 4 bases at V and 0 bases at J, with 13 bases between. This CDR3 has 16 amino acids. Germline CDR1 reads SGDLS; CDR2 reads YYNGEE. CDR3 in DNA: TGTGCCAGCAGCCCAGGGGATAGGGCAACTAATGAAAAACTGTTTTTT. It is translated as CASSPGDRATNEKLFF.

The CDR3, as DNA: TGCAGTGCTAGAGATTCGGTCAGGGGGCGTACTAATGAAAAACTGTTTTTT. Translation gives CSARDSVRGRTNEKLFF. The J gene is TRBJ1-4, the V gene TRBV20-1; 8 bases fit TRBD1. Germline V CDR1 and CDR2: DFQATT, SNEGSKA (reference sequence). J lost 2 bases, V lost 0 bases, and 8 bases had no gene match. The CDR3 length is 17 residues.

In its sample, this clonotype was seen many times. V is TRBV7-2 and J is TRBJ2-5; the match to TRBD2 covers 8 bases. The CDR3 length is 12 residues. In germline, CDR1 is SGHTA, CDR2 FQGNSA. Trimming cost V 3 bases and J 11 bases; bases outside gene matches: 5. The CDR3: CASSLVPGGQYF. As DNA, the CDR3 is TGTGCCAGCAGCTTGGTCCCGGGGGGGCAGTACTTC.

This clonotype was seen many times. The chain is built from TRBV7-9 and TRBJ1-4; 9 bases are shared with TRBD1. Trimming at V came to 4 bases and at J to 0 bases, leaving 12 bases not matched to a gene. The CDR3 sequence is 19 residues long. Germline-derived CDR1 and CDR2 are SEHNR and FQNEAQ (reference sequence). CDR3 sequence: CASSSVPGQGPATNEKLFF. CDR3 DNA sequence: TGTGCCAGCAGCTCCGTCCCGGGACAGGGCCCCGCAACTAATGAAAAACTGTTTTTT.

This clonotype came up a few times. The V call is TRBV29-1, the J call TRBJ2-1; 12 positions agree with TRBD2. After removal of 5 bases from V and 8 bases from J, the junction contained 7 bases not matched to a gene. CDR3 length: 14 amino acids. The germline V gene encodes CDR1 SQVTM and CDR2 ANQGSEA. Written as DNA, the CDR3 is TGCAGCGTTTCCCGACTAGCGGGGGCGCATGAGCAGTTCTTC. Translated: CSVSRLAGAHEQFF.